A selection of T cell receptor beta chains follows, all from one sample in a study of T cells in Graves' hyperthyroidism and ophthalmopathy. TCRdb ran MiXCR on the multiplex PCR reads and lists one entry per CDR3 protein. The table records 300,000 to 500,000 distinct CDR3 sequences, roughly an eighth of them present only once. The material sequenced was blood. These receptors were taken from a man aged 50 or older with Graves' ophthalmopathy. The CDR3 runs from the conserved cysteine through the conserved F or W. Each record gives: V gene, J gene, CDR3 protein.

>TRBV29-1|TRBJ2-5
CSVASGSGGETQYF
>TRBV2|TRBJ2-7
CASRSLAGAHEQYF
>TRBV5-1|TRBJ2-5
CASSVDRGEETQYF
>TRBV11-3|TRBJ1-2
CASSLGTGAHGYTF
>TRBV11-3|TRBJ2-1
CASSLGRGRRIDNEQFF
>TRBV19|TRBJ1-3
CATGTMVGNTIYF
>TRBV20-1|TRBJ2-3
CSARVLTDTQYF
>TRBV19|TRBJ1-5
CASSSRRGGGPQHF
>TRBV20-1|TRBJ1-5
CSARALRHSNQPQHF
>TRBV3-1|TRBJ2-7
CASSPTAPRGRWYEQYF
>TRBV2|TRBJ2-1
CASSDPTVFPYNEQFF
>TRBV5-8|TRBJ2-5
CASSLSSDRQETQYF
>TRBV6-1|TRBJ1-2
CASSDRIYGYTF
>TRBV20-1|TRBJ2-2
CSALSGRGNTGELFF
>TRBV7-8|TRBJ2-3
CASSLALVASGLSTDTQYF
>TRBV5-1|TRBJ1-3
CASSFHPGDGNTIYF
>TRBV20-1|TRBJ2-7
CSASIAGGLEQYF
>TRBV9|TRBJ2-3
CASSRNPITDTQYF
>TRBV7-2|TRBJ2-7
CASTRLGTSGEQYF
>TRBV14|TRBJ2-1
CASSQVGNTYNEQFF
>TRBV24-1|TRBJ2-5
CATSDLLDSIGETQYF
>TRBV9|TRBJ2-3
CASTPGLAGSTPSTDTQYF
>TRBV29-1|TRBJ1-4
CSVEGQGGEKLFF